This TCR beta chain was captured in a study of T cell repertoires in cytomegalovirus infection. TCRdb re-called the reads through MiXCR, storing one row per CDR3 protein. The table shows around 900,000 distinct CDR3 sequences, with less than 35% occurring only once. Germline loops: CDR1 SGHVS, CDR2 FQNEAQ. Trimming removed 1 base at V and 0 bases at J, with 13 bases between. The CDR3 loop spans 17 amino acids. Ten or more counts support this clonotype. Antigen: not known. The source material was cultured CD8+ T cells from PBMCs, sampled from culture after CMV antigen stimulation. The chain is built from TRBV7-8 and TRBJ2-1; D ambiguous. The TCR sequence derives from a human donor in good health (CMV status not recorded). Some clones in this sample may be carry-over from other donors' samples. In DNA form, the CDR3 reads TGTGCCAGCAGCTTAGTGGGTCAGACGAGCTCCTACAATGAGCAGTTCTTC. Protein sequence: CASSLVGQTSSYNEQFF.